This is a list of T cell receptor beta chains from one sample in a study of T cell repertoires in cytomegalovirus infection. The antigens of these receptors remain unknown. TCRdb re-analysed the reads in MiXCR, keeping a single row per CDR3 protein. The sample has over 100,000 distinct CDR3 sequences, over 9% seen once. The sample comprised PBMCs, sequenced either directly or after in vitro stimulation (not recorded which). These receptors were taken from a human donor in good health (CMV status not recorded). Some clones in this sample may be carry-over from other donors' samples. Both conserved end residues are part of each CDR3. A D gene is named only where the DNA matches it firmly. Only part of the rows carry a size: once, few, many, or a class if the clone is expanded.

j_call clone_size v_call d_call cdr3_aa cdr3_nt
TRBJ2-1 - TRBV7-3 - CASSLTSGWDEQFF TGTGCCAGCAGCTTAACTAGCGGCTGGGATGAGCAGTTCTTC
TRBJ2-3 - TRBV28 TRBD1 CASSCASGGQPQYF TGTGCCAGCAGTTGCGCCTCAGGGGGTCAGCCCCAGTATTTT
TRBJ2-3 few TRBV7-2 - CASSSPTSRHTQYF TGTGCCAGCAGCTCCCCGACCAGCCGCCATACGCAGTATTTT
TRBJ2-7 many TRBV6-5 TRBD2 CASRQMLGDSGFVGIREQYF TGTGCCAGCAGGCAAATGTTAGGCGATAGCGGGTTTGTAGGAATCCGCGAGCAGTACTTC
TRBJ1-1 many TRBV7-9 TRBD1 CASSRWTGGVPEAFF TGTGCCAGCAGCAGATGGACAGGGGGCGTCCCTGAAGCTTTCTTT
TRBJ2-3 many TRBV24-1 TRBD2 CATSDWDREDTDTQYF TGTGCCACCAGTGATTGGGATCGGGAGGACACAGATACGCAGTATTTT
TRBJ2-5 many TRBV7-8 - CASIHREETQYF TGTGCCAGCATCCACAGGGAAGAGACCCAGTACTTC
TRBJ1-1 - TRBV28 TRBD1 CASSLITGVAEAFF TGTGCCAGCAGTTTGATCACAGGGGTGGCGGAAGCTTTCTTT
TRBJ1-2 few TRBV28 - CASSRDSNYGYTF TGTGCCAGCAGCCGTGACAGCAACTATGGCTACACCTTC
TRBJ2-4 many TRBV7-2 - CASSLGFGHLAKNIQYF TGTGCCAGCAGCTTAGGTTTCGGTCACCTAGCCAAAAACATTCAGTACTTC
TRBJ2-3 many TRBV7-2 TRBD1 CASSLGTGHDTQYF TGTGCCAGCAGCTTAGGGACAGGCCACGATACGCAGTATTTT
TRBJ2-2 many TRBV7-2 TRBD1 CASGTGGAHGELFF TGTGCCAGCGGAACAGGGGGCGCACACGGGGAGCTGTTTTTT
TRBJ2-1 - TRBV5-4 - CASSLDGVSYNEQFF TGTGCCAGCAGCTTGGACGGGGTCTCCTACAATGAGCAGTTCTTC
TRBJ2-5 few TRBV6-5 TRBD1 CASSYSDRAMGETQYF TGTGCCAGCAGTTATTCCGACAGGGCGATGGGGGAGACCCAGTACTTC
TRBJ1-3 - TRBV19 - CASSWDRKDTIYF TGTGCCAGTAGTTGGGATCGGAAAGACACCATATATTTT
TRBJ2-1 many TRBV12-3/TRBV12-4 TRBD2 CASRPGLANYNEQFF TGTGCCAGCAGACCGGGACTAGCGAACTACAATGAGCAGTTCTTC
TRBJ1-5 many TRBV4-1 TRBD1 CASSQGTGGQPQHF TGCGCCAGCAGCCAAGGGACAGGAGGTCAGCCCCAGCATTTT
TRBJ2-7 - TRBV20-1 TRBD1 CSAMGQGVTYEQYF TGCAGTGCCATGGGACAGGGGGTGACCTACGAGCAGTACTTC
TRBJ1-5 many TRBV12-3/TRBV12-4 - CASSLNLRGEPQHF TGTGCCAGCAGTTTAAATTTGAGGGGGGAGCCCCAGCATTTT
TRBJ2-7 many TRBV7-9 - CASSSGGAEQYF TGTGCCAGCAGCTCCGGCGGAGCCGAGCAGTACTTC
TRBJ1-1 many TRBV4-1 - CASSQGGPNFRTEAFF TGCGCCAGCAGCCAAGGGGGCCCGAATTTTAGGACTGAAGCTTTCTTT
TRBJ2-1 many TRBV7-6 TRBD1 CASSRQGGDEQFF TGTGCCAGCAGCAGACAGGGTGGTGATGAGCAGTTCTTC
TRBJ2-3 - TRBV5-4 TRBD1 CASSLRTGFTDTQYF TGTGCCAGCAGCTTGCGGACAGGGTTCACAGATACGCAGTATTTT
TRBJ2-6 few TRBV6-5 - CASSSTGSGANVLTF TGTGCCAGCAGTTCGACAGGCTCTGGGGCCAACGTCCTGACTTTC
TRBJ2-3 many TRBV7-2 TRBD2 CASSRTSGSSGTDTQYF TGTGCCAGCAGCCGGACTAGCGGGAGTTCGGGCACAGATACGCAGTATTTT
TRBJ1-2 - TRBV7-4 - CASSRGDFFTGANYGYTF TGTGCCAGCAGCAGAGGAGACTTTTTCACAGGAGCTAACTATGGCTACACCTTC
TRBJ1-4 - TRBV4-1 - CASSQVGVPPQKLFF TGCGCCAGCAGCCAAGTGGGCGTCCCCCCACAAAAACTGTTTTTT
TRBJ2-5 - TRBV20-1 - CSAWAANKETQYF TGCAGTGCATGGGCGGCTAACAAAGAGACCCAGTACTTC
TRBJ1-2 few TRBV29-1 - CSVEGGTSIYGYTF TGCAGCGTTGAAGGAGGGACTTCCATCTATGGCTACACCTTC
TRBJ2-7 many TRBV4-1 TRBD2 CASSQPTSGKYEQYF TGCGCCAGCAGCCAACCGACTAGCGGGAAGTACGAGCAGTACTTC
TRBJ2-1 few TRBV29-1 - CSAAVGRNEQFF TGCAGCGCAGCCGTGGGGAGAAATGAGCAGTTCTTC
TRBJ1-4 many TRBV12-3/TRBV12-4 - CASSWGPRGEKLFF TGTGCCAGCAGCTGGGGCCCGCGGGGGGAAAAACTGTTTTTT
TRBJ2-1 - TRBV7-2 - CASSFGSTSYNEQFF TGTGCCAGCAGCTTCGGGAGTACCTCCTACAATGAGCAGTTCTTC
TRBJ1-5 few TRBV20-1 - CSARTWDSSNQPQHF TGCAGTGCTAGAACGTGGGATAGTAGCAATCAGCCCCAGCATTTT
TRBJ2-3 few TRBV6-6 - CASRQGKDRRGDTQYF TGTGCCAGCAGACAGGGAAAAGACAGACGAGGAGATACGCAGTATTTT
TRBJ2-7 - TRBV5-4 TRBD2 CASSLGPQSGRAYEQYF TGTGCCAGCAGCTTGGGACCCCAGAGCGGGAGGGCCTACGAGCAGTACTTC
TRBJ2-2 many TRBV7-9 TRBD2 CASSRGLAGTGELFF TGTGCCAGCAGCCGGGGACTAGCGGGGACCGGGGAGCTGTTTTTT
TRBJ1-4 many TRBV7-9 - CASSLVAYEKLFF TGTGCCAGCAGCTTAGTGGCCTATGAAAAACTGTTTTTT
TRBJ2-1 - TRBV7-6 TRBD2 CASSLGSTSGRASSYNEQFF TGTGCCAGCAGCTTAGGTTCGACTAGCGGGAGGGCCAGCTCCTACAATGAGCAGTTCTTC
TRBJ2-3 many TRBV6-6 TRBD2 CASSYRGEDTQYF TGTGCCAGCAGTTACCGGGGGGAGGATACGCAGTATTTT
TRBJ2-1 many TRBV7-8 TRBD1 CASSLSSGGFGFVVKYNEQFF TGTGCCAGCAGCTTATCTTCAGGGGGCTTTGGATTCGTGGTGAAATACAATGAGCAGTTCTTC
TRBJ2-1 medium-sized TRBV7-2 TRBD2 CASSLRPGLAGDEQFF TGTGCCAGCAGCCTCCGGCCGGGACTAGCGGGAGATGAGCAGTTCTTC
TRBJ2-5 - TRBV12-3/TRBV12-4 - CASTVSGAETQYF TGTGCCAGCACCGTTAGCGGCGCTGAGACCCAGTACTTC
TRBJ1-3 many TRBV7-2 - CASSSWGAGNTIYF TGTGCCAGCAGCTCCTGGGGGGCTGGAAACACCATATATTTT
TRBJ1-3 few TRBV5-1 - CASSAREGNTIYF TGCGCCAGCAGCGCAAGGGAGGGAAACACCATATATTTT
TRBJ2-3 many TRBV7-2 TRBD2 CASSLQLGAGWTDTQYF TGTGCCAGCAGCTTACAGTTGGGAGCGGGATGGACAGATACGCAGTATTTT
TRBJ1-5 few TRBV28 TRBD1 CASSQTGAGQPQHF TGTGCCAGCAGTCAAACAGGGGCGGGACAGCCCCAGCATTTT
TRBJ1-2 - TRBV29-1 - CSVADGNYGYTF TGCAGCGTTGCGGACGGCAACTATGGCTACACCTTC
TRBJ2-3 many TRBV6-5 - CASSYGSGVSPSTDTQYF TGTGCCAGCAGTTACGGGTCGGGTGTAAGCCCTAGCACAGATACGCAGTATTTT
TRBJ2-5 many TRBV4-3 TRBD2 CASSQRTSGNQETQYF TGCGCCAGCAGCCAAAGGACTAGCGGCAACCAAGAGACCCAGTACTTC
TRBJ1-5 many TRBV4-1 - CASSQAMDQPQHF TGCGCCAGCAGCCAAGCCATGGATCAGCCCCAGCATTTT
TRBJ1-1 - TRBV7-9 - CASSSEGWGTEAFF TGTGCCAGCAGCTCAGAAGGCTGGGGCACTGAAGCTTTCTTT
TRBJ1-3 - TRBV7-6 - CASSLSRHYWHF TGTGCCAGCAGCTTATCCCGCCATTACTGGCATTTT
TRBJ1-1 - TRBV19 - CASSVDRSGAFF TGTGCCAGTAGTGTTGACAGATCTGGGGCTTTCTTT
TRBJ2-1 few TRBV9 - CASSQYGSLENEQFF TGTGCCAGCAGCCAGTACGGGAGTTTAGAAAATGAGCAGTTCTTC
TRBJ2-3 many TRBV4-1 - CASSQDSAPFTDTQYF TGCGCCAGCAGCCAAGATAGCGCTCCCTTCACAGATACGCAGTATTTT
TRBJ1-5 many TRBV7-8 TRBD1 CASSLIGAGGDQPQHF TGTGCCAGCAGCCTAATAGGGGCAGGGGGCGACCAGCCCCAGCATTTT
TRBJ2-1 many TRBV7-2 TRBD2 CASSSIAGEQFF TGTGCCAGCAGCTCTATAGCGGGTGAGCAGTTCTTC
TRBJ2-7 - TRBV5-6 - CASTNWDEQYF TGTGCCAGCACCAATTGGGACGAGCAGTACTTC
TRBJ2-3 - TRBV25-1 - CASSDPGVGDTQYF TGTGCCAGCAGTGACCCGGGAGTAGGAGATACGCAGTATTTT